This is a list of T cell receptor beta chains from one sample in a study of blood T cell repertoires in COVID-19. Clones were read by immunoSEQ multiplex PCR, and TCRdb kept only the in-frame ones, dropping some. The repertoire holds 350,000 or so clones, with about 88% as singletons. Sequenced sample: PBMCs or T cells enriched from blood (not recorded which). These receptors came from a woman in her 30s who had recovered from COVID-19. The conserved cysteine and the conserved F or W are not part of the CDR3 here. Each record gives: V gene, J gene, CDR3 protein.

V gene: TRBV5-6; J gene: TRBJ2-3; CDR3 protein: ASSFSGEGATDTQY
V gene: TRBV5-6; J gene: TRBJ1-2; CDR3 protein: ASSLLGQGLYGYT
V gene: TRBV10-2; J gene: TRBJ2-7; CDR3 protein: ASSRQGSYEQY
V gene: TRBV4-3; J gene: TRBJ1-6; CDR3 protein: ASSHGDRVNSPLH
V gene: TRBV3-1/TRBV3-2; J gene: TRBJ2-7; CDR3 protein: ASSQTGDEQY
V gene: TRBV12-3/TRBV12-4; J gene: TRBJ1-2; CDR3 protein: ASSLRGGYGYT
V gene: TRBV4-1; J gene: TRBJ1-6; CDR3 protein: ASSHDTSSYNSPLH
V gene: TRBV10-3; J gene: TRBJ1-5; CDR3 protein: AIRGDVAGQPQH
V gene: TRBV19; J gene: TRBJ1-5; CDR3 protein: ASTRRNQPQH
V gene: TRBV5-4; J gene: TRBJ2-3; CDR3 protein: ASSLSSGGPTDTQY
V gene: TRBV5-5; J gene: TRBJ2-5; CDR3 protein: ASSLDGGGPQQETQY
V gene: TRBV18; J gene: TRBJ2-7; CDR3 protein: ASSPPGLAGGLHEQY
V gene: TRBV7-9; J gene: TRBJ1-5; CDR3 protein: ASSLTGNQPQH
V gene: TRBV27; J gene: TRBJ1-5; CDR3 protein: ASSRRTNEVSNQPQH
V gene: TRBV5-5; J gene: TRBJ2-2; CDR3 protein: ASSLRQGADTGELF
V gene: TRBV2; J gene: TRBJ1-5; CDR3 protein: ASSELGTGGQPQH
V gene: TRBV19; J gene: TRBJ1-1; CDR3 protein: ASSKGQLNTEAF
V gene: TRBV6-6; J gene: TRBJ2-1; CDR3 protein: ASSYGTGGEQF
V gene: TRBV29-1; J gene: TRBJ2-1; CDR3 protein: SVELAGERNEQF
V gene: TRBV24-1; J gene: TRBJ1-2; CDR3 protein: ATSDSRGGYGYT
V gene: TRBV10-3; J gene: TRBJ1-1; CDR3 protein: AISESLAGNTEAF
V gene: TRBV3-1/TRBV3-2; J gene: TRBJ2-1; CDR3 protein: ASSQVLSGGNNEQF
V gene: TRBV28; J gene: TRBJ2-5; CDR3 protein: ASSPLLEGRPETQY
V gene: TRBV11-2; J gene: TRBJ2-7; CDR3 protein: ASSSPTVPYEQY
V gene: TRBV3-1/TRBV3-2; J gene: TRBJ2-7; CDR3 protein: ASSQGSLASSEQY
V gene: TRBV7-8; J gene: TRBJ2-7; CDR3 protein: ASSLGDYIYEQY
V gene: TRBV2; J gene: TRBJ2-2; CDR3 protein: ASTGAEGGELF
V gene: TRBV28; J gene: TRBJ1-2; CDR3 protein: ASSLTGVNYGYT
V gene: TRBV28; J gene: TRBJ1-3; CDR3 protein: ASSWTGAGNTIY
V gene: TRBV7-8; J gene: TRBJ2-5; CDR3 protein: ASSVRQGTVETQY
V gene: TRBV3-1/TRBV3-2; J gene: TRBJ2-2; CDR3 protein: ASSQDRGNTGELF
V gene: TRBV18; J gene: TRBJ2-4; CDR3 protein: ASSHTGDLAKNIQY
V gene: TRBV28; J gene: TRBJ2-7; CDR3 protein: ASSTLRGRRYEQY
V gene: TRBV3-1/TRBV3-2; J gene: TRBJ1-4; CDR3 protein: ASSPTLTGVREKLF
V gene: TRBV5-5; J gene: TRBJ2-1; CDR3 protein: ASSYRGSYNEQF
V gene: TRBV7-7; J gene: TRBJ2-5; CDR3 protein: ASSPTTGRQTQY
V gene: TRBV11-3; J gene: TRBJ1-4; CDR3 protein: ARLPRRGVEKLF
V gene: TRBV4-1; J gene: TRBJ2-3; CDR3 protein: ASSPSGDTQY
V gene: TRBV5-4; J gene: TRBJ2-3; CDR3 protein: ASSLAGGDTQY
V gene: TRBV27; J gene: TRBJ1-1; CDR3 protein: ASRQQGRNTEAF
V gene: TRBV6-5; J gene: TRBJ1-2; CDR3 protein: ASRPGGERGYT
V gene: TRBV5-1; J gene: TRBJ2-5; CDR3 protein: ASSISGGGETQY
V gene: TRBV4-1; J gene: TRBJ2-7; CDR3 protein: ASSQFQGSLYEQY
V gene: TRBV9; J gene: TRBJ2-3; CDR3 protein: ASSPNPSRDTQY
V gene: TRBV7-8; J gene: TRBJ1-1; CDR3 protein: ASSLAQGVYTEAF
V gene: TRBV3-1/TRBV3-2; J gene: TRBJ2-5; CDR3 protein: ASSQGVGAGGETQY
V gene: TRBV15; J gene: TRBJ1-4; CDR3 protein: ATSRDGGDNEKLF
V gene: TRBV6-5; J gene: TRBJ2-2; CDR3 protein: ASNGGRTGELF